A single T cell receptor (beta chain) is shown here with its context. This sample was taken from a study of blood T cell repertoires in COVID-19. Clones were sequenced by immunoSEQ multiplex PCR, and TCRdb holds only the in-frame ones, with some missing. Seen here are tens of thousands of clones, approximately 86% observed once, and the top ten hold about 5.9%. Germline CDR1 and CDR2: SGDLS and YYNGEE. The CDR3 sequence is 17 residues long. Trimming shortened V by 4 bases and J by 2 bases, and 22 bases separated the two germline ends. The sample taken for sequencing was peripheral blood. V usage is TRBV9 and J usage is TRBJ2-7, with D perhaps matching TRBD1 (5 bases). This TCR derives from a woman over 75 with active or convalescent COVID-19. In DNA, the CDR3 is TGTGCCAGCAGCTTCAAGAAGGCCCTGGACAACCCCTACGAGCAGTACTTC. It specifies CASSFKKALDNPYEQYF.